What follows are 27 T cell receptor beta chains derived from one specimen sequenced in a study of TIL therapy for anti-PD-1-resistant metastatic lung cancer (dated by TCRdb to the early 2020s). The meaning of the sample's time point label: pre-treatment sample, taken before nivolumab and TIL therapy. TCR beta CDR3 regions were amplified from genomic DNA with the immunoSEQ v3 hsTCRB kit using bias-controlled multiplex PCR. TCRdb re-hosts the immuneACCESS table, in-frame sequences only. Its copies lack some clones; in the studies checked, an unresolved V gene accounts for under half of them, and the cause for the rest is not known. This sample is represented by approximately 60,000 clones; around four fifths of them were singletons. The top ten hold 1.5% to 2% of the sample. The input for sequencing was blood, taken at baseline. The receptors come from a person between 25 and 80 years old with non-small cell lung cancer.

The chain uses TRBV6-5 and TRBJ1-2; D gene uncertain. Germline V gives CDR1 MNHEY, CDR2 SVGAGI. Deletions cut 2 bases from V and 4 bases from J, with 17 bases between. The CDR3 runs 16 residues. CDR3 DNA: TGTGCCAGCAGTTACAAGGTTGGAGGTCGGGGCTATGGCTACACCTTC. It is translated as CASSYKVGGRGYGYTF.

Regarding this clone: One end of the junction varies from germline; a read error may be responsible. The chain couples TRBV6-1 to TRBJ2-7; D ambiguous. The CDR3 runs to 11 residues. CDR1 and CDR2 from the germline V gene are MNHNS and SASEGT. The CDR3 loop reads CASSILRSFVF. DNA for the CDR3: TGTGCCAGCAGCATACTCCGTTCGTTTGTCTTC.

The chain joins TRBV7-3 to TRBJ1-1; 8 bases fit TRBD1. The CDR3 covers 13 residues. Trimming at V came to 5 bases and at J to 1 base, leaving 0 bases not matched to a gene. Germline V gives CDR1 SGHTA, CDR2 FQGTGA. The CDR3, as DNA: TGTGCCAGCAGCGGACAGGGGAACACTGAAGCTTTCTTT. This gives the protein CASSGQGNTEAFF.

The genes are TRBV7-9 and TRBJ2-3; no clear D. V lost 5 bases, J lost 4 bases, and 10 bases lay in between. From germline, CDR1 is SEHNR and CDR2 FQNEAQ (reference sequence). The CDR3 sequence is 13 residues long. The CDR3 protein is CASSQPTADTQYF. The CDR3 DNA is TGTGCCAGCAGCCAACCGACGGCAGATACGCAGTATTTT.

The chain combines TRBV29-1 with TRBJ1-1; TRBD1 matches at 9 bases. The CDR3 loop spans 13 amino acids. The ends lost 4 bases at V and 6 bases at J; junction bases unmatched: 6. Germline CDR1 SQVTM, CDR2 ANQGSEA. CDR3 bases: TGCAGCGTTGGGGACAGGGTCTTCTCTGAAGCTTTCTTT. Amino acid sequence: CSVGDRVFSEAFF.

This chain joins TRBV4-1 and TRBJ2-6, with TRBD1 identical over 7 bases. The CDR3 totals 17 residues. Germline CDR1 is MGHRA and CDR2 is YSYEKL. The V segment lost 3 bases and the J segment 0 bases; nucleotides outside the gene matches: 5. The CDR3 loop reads CASSQGQIYSGANVLTF. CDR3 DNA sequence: TGCGCCAGCAGCCAGGGACAGATTTACTCTGGGGCCAACGTCCTGACTTTC.

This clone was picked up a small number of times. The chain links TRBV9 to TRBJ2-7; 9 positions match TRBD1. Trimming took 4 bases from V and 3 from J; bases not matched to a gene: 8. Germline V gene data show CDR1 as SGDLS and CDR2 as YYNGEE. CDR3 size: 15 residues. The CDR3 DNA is TGTGCCAGCAGCCCCTCCGGGGACAGGGTCTACGAGCAGTACTTC. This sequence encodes CASSPSGDRVYEQYF.

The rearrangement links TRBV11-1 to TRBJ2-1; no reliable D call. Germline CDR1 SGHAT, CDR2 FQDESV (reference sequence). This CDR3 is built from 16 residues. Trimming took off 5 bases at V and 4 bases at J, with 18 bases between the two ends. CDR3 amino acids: CASSPPGRARYNEQFF. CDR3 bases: TGTGCCAGCAGCCCTCCTGGTCGGGCAAGGTACAATGAGCAGTTCTTC.

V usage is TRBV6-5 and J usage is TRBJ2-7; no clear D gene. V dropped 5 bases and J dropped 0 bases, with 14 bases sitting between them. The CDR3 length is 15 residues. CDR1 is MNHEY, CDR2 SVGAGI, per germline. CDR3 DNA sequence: TGTGCCAGCAGTCCGGACGGCCCGAGCTCCTACGAGCAGTACTTC. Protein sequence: CASSPDGPSSYEQYF.

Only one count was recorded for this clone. The CDR3 bases are TGTGCCAGCAGCGTAGGGAGACAGGGCGGCAATGAGCAGTTCTTC. It specifies CASSVGRQGGNEQFF. The rearrangement joins TRBV9 to TRBJ2-1; 7 nucleotides match TRBD1. V shed 0 bases, J shed 6 bases, and the junction held 6 bases outside the gene matches. CDR3 length equals 15 residues. Germline V CDR1 and CDR2: SGDLS, YYNGEE.

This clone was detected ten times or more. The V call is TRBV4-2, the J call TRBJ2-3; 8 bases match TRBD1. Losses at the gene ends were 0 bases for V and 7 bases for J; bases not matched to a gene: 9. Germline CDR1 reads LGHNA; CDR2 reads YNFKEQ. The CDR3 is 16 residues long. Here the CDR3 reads CASSQDMTGALYTQYF. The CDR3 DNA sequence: TGTGCCAGCAGCCAAGATATGACAGGGGCGCTGTATACGCAGTATTTT.

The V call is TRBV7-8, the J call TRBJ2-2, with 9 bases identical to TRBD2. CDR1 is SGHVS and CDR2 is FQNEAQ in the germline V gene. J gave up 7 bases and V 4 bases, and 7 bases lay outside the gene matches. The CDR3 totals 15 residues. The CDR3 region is CASSWGLAIVGELFF. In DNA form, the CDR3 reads TGTGCCAGCAGCTGGGGACTAGCCATAGTCGGGGAGCTGTTTTTT.

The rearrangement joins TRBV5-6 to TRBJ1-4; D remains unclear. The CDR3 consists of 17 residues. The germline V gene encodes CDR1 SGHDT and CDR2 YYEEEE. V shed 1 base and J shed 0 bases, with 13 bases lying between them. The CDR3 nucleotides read TGTGCCAGCAGCTTGAGGACTAACAGTGCAACTAATGAAAAACTGTTTTTT. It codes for CASSLRTNSATNEKLFF.

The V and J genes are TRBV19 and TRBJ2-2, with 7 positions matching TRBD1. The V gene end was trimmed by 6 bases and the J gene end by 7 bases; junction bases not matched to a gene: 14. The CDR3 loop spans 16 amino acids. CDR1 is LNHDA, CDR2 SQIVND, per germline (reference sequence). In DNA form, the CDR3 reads TGTGCCAGTAGGCAATTACAGGGGCGGGCGTACGGGGAGCTGTTTTTT. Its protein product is CASRQLQGRAYGELFF.

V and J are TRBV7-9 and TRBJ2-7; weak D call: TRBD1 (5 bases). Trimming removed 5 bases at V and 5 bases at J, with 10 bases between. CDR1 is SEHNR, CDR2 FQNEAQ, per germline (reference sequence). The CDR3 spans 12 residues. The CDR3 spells CASSPVGDEQYF. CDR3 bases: TGTGCCAGCAGCCCCGTAGGGGACGAGCAGTACTTC. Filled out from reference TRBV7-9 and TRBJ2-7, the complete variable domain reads DTGVSQNPRHKITKRGQNVTFRCDPISEHNRLYWYRQTLGQGPEFLTYFQNEAQLEKSRLLSDRFSAERPKGSFSTLEIQRTEQGDSAMYLCASSPVGDEQYFGPGTRLTVT.

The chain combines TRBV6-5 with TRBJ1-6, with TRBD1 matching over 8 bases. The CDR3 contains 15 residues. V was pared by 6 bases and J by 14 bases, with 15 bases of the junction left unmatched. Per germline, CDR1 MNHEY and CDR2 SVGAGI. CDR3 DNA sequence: TGTGCCAGCAGCCAAGGACAGGGCTCCCCTAGGTCCCTCCACTTT. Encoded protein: CASSQGQGSPRSLHF.

CDR3 in amino acids: CASNRQWDTGELFF. CDR3 coding DNA: TGTGCCAGCAATAGACAGTGGGACACCGGGGAGCTGTTTTTT. This chain joins TRBV6-1 and TRBJ2-2; D may be TRBD1 (5 bases). CDR1 MNHNS and CDR2 SASEGT come from the germline V gene. The V gene lost 7 bases and the J gene lost 3 bases, with 12 bases spanning the gap. This CDR3 has 14 residues.

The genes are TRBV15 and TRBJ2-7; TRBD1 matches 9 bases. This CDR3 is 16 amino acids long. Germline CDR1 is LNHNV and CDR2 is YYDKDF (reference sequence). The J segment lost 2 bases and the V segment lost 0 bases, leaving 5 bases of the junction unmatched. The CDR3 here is CATSRDLGTGTYEQYF. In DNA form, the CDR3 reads TGTGCCACCAGCAGAGATCTCGGGACAGGGACCTACGAGCAGTACTTC. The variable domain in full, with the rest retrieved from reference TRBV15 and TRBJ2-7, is DAMVIQNPRYQVTQFGKPVTLSCSQTLNHNVMYWYQQKSSQAPKLLFHYYDKDFNNEADTPDNFQSRRPNTSFCFLDIRSPGLGDTAMYLCATSRDLGTGTYEQYFGPGTRLTVT.

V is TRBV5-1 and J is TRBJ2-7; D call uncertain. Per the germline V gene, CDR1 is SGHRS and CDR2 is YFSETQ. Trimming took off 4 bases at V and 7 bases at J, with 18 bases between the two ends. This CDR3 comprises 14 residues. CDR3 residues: CASSTTDPSREQYF. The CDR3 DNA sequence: TGCGCCAGCAGCACCACCGATCCGAGCAGGGAGCAGTACTTC.

CDR3 in DNA: TGTGCCAGCAGTGCGGTAGGGGGGTATAATTCACCCCTCCACTTT. Encoded protein: CASSAVGGYNSPLHF. The V gene is TRBV6-6, the J gene TRBJ1-6; tentative D call: TRBD1 (6 bases). The CDR3 covers 15 residues. V was pared by 5 bases and J by 4 bases, with 12 bases between. Germline V gene data show CDR1 as MNHNY and CDR2 as SVGAGI (reference sequence).

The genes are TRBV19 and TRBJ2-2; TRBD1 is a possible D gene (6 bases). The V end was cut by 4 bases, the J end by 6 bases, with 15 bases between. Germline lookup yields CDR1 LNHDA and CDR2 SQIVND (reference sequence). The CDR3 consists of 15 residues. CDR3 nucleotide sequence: TGTGCCAGTAGTAAGTGGGAACAGGGTTCCGGGGAGCTGTTTTTT. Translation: CASSKWEQGSGELFF.

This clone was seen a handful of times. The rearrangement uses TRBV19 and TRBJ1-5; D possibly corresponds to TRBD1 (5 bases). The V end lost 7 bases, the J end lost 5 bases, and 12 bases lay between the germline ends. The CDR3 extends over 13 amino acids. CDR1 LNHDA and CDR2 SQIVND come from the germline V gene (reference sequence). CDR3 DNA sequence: TGTGCCAGTACCTTTGACAGCGATCAGCCCCAGCATTTT. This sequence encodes CASTFDSDQPQHF.

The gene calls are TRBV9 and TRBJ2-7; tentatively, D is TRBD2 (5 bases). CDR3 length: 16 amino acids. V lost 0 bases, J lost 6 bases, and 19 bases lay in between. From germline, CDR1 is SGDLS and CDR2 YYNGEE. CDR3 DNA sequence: TGTGCCAGCAGCGTAGCTGCGACGGGGTCCCGGAGCGAGCAGTACTTC. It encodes CASSVAATGSRSEQYF.

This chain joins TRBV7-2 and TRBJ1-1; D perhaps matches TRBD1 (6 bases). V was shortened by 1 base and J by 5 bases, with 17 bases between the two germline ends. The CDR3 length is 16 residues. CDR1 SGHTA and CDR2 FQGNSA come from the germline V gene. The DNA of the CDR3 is TGTGCCAGCAGCTTAGACCTCTTCGGGGGCGGGACTGAAGCTTTCTTT. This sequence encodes CASSLDLFGGGTEAFF.

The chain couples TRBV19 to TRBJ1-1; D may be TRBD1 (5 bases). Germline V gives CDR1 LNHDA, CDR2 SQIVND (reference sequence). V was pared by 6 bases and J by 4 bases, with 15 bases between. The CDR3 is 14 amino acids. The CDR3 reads CASSPAGGVTEAFF. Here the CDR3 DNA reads TGTGCCAGTAGCCCCGCGGGGGGGGTCACTGAAGCTTTCTTT. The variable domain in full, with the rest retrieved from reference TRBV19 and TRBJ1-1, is DGGITQSPKYLFRKEGQNVTLSCEQNLNHDAMYWYRQDPGQGLRLIYYSQIVNDFQKGDIAEGYSVSREKKESFPLTVTSAQKNPTAFYLCASSPAGGVTEAFFGQGTRLTVV.

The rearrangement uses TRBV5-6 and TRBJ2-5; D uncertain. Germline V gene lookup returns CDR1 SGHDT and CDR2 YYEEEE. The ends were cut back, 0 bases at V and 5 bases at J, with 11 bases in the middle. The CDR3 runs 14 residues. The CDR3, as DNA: TGTGCCAGCAGCTTGGTAGACCGTCGGGAGACCCAGTACTTC. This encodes CASSLVDRRETQYF.

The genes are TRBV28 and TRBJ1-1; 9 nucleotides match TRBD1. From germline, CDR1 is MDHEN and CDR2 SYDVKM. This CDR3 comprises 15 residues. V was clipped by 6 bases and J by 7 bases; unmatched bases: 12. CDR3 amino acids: CASSRGGTGIIEAFF. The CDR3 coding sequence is TGTGCCAGCAGCCGAGGTGGGACAGGGATAATTGAAGCTTTCTTT.